The clone carrying this T cell receptor beta chain was recorded only once. Antigen specificity is unknown. The table came from immunoSEQ multiplex PCR; TCRdb's copy has only in-frame clones and leaves some out. This sample has 75,000 to 80,000 clones, with around 86% found just once. Trimming removed 7 bases from V and 2 bases from J, with 8 bases in between. The V gene's germline CDR1 is LNHDA and CDR2 SQIVND (reference sequence). The CDR3 contains 12 residues. The data derive from a study of OX40 agonist ivuxolimab in advanced cancers. Study background: Patients were infused with ivuxolimab every 2 weeks at 0.01 to 10 mg/kg.

The study's findings and limits: With doses of 0.1-3.0 mg/kg, partial responders showed among the lowest clonal expansion. Relative to CD4+ cells, CD8+ T cells on average had more expanded clones.

V usage is TRBV19 and J usage is TRBJ2-5, with D perhaps TRBD2 (6 bases). Material: CD4+ or CD8+ T cells sorted from blood, obtained in a trial of the OX40 agonist ivuxolimab. This sequence was found in an adult with an advanced solid tumor such as melanoma, head and neck, liver or kidney cancer. The CDR3 loop is CASTAGQETQYF. The CDR3 DNA is TGTGCCAGTACGGCGGGGCAAGAGACCCAGTACTTC.